This passage covers 30 T cell receptor beta chains from one sample sequenced in a study of graft-versus-host responses after intestinal transplantation. These TCRs' antigens remain unknown. Measured with immunoSEQ multiplex PCR; TCRdb has only the in-frame clones, and not every one. The sample yields some 87,000 clones, roughly 90% seen once. Sample: unstimulated CD4+ T cells sorted from spleen or lymph node cells, taken before intestinal transplant. These receptors all come from a human donor who received an intestinal transplant.

The chain employs TRBV7-8 and TRBJ2-1; D not resolved. The length of the CDR3 is 14 residues. Trimming took off 2 bases at V and 7 bases at J, with 12 bases between the two ends. Germline-derived CDR1 and CDR2 are SGHVS and FQNEAQ. As DNA, the CDR3 is TGTGCCAGCAGCTTATTTTCCGGTGGGAATGAGCAGTTCTTC. The encoded protein is CASSLFSGGNEQFF.

The chain has TRBV11-2 and TRBJ1-2, with TRBD1 matching over 11 bases. CDR3 length equals 15 residues. Looked up from germline, CDR1 is SGHAT and CDR2 is FQNNGV. Trimming at V came to 3 bases and at J to 3 bases, leaving 3 bases not matched to a gene. The CDR3 DNA is TGTGCCAGCAGCTTGGACAGGGGGCGGGACTATGGCTACACCTTC. Its protein product is CASSLDRGRDYGYTF. The complete variable domain, with remaining parts taken from reference TRBV11-2 and TRBJ1-2, reads EAGVAQSPRYKIIEKRQSVAFWCNPISGHATLYWYQQILGQGPKLLIQFQNNGVVDDSQLPKDRFSAERLKGVDSTLKIQPAKLEDSAVYLCASSLDRGRDYGYTFGSGTRLTVV.

This chain joins TRBV6-1 and TRBJ2-3; D is undetermined. CDR3 length equals 17 residues. Trimming cost V 4 bases and J 3 bases, with 20 bases left between them. Germline V gene lookup returns CDR1 MNHNS and CDR2 SASEGT. CDR3 amino acids: CASSGLRPRIGTDTQYF. The CDR3 DNA reads as TGTGCCAGCAGTGGTCTAAGACCAAGAATCGGGACAGATACGCAGTATTTT.

As to this clone: In this CDR3 the conserved last residue, phenylalanine or tryptophan, is missing, so a read error is likely. The gene calls are TRBV28 and TRBJ1-2; possibly TRBD1 for D (6 bases). The V end lost 6 bases, the J end lost 1 base, and 18 bases lay between the germline ends. CDR1 is MDHEN, CDR2 SYDVKM, per germline. The length of the CDR3 is 16 residues. This CDR3 is CASSPPDSPFNYGYTS. CDR3 sequence (DNA): TGTGCCAGCAGCCCCCCGGACAGTCCTTTTAACTATGGCTACACCTCC.

This chain uses TRBV9 with TRBJ2-3; 7 nucleotides align to TRBD2. The CDR3 sequence is 17 residues long. Germline V gives CDR1 SGDLS, CDR2 YYNGEE. J lost 5 bases, V lost 2 bases, and 14 bases had no gene match. CDR3 loop: CASSVSLGAGAGDTQYF. DNA of the CDR3: TGTGCCAGCAGCGTTTCTTTGGGCGCGGGAGCGGGAGATACGCAGTATTTT.

The count of this clone is one. V is TRBV6-5 and J is TRBJ1-1, with TRBD1 identical over 9 bases. From germline, CDR1 is MNHEY and CDR2 SVGAGI. The V segment lost 4 bases and the J segment 4 bases; nucleotides outside the gene matches: 7. The CDR3 has 15 amino acids. The CDR3 protein is CASSLLGTGFTEAFF. DNA of the CDR3: TGTGCCAGCAGTTTACTTGGGACAGGGTTCACTGAAGCTTTCTTT.

This clone appeared once. The CDR3 bases are TGTGCCAGCAGCTTGAAGGTTGTTCGCGGGAGCTCCTACGAGCAGTACTTC. This gives the protein CASSLKVVRGSSYEQYF. The V gene is TRBV11-3, the J gene TRBJ2-7; 7 bases are shared with TRBD2. This CDR3 region has 17 residues. Per germline, CDR1 SGHNT and CDR2 YENEEA. V gave up 3 bases and J gave up 0 bases; unmatched junction bases: 11. The whole variable domain, filled in from reference TRBV11-3 and TRBJ2-7, reads EAGVVQSPRYKIIEKKQPVAFWCNPISGHNTLYWYLQNLGQGPELLIRYENEEAVDDSQLPKDRFSAERLKGVDSTLKIQPAELGDSAVYLCASSLKVVRGSSYEQYFGPGTRLTVT.

The gene calls are TRBV7-2 and TRBJ1-2, with 9 positions matching TRBD1. Per germline, CDR1 SGHTA and CDR2 FQGNSA. The CDR3 spans 15 residues. The trim removed 5 bases at V and 2 bases at J, leaving 6 bases unmatched. This CDR3 reads CASSPGGTGNYGYTF. Written as DNA, the CDR3 is TGTGCCAGCAGCCCGGGCGGGACAGGGAACTATGGCTACACCTTC.

The chain is built from TRBV28 and TRBJ1-1; D unresolved. Deletions cut 3 bases from V and 5 bases from J, with 22 bases between. In germline, CDR1 is MDHEN, CDR2 SYDVKM. This CDR3 has 17 residues. CDR3 amino acids: CASSFVSYGVAGTEAFF. The CDR3 nucleotides read TGTGCCAGCAGTTTCGTCTCCTATGGCGTCGCGGGGACTGAAGCTTTCTTT.

This clone occurred once. The chain recombines TRBV5-1 with TRBJ2-5, with D possibly being TRBD1 (6 bases). Germline CDR1 SGHRS, CDR2 YFSETQ. The CDR3 length is 12 residues. The V end was cut by 4 bases, the J end by 11 bases, with 15 bases between. CDR3 amino acids: CASSPTGWEQYF. DNA for the CDR3: TGCGCCAGCAGCCCCACAGGGTGGGAGCAGTACTTC. The whole variable domain, remainder taken from reference TRBV5-1 and TRBJ2-5, is KAGVTQTPRYLIKTRGQQVTLSCSPISGHRSVSWYQQTPGQGLQFLFEYFSETQRNKGNFPGRFSGRQFSNSRSEMNVSTLELGDSALYLCASSPTGWEQYFGPGTRLLVL.

Remarks on this clone: Other nucleotide sequences in the sample specify the same CDR3. J is TRBJ2-7 and V is TRBV29-1; 8 bases fit TRBD2. Unmatched junction bases numbered 9, after V lost 1 base and J lost 7 bases. Per the germline V gene, CDR1 is SQVTM and CDR2 is ANQGSEA. This CDR3 is built from 14 residues. The CDR3 protein is CSVEGVAGRGEQYF. DNA of the CDR3: TGCAGCGTTGAAGGTGTAGCGGGGCGGGGGGAGCAGTACTTC.

The J gene is TRBJ2-1, the V gene TRBV19; the match to TRBD2 covers 9 bases. V was pared by 3 bases and J by 6 bases, with 6 bases of the junction left unmatched. The CDR3 sequence is 15 residues long. Germline CDR1 LNHDA, CDR2 SQIVND (reference sequence). The CDR3 DNA reads TGTGCCAGTAGTATTAGCGGGAGTCGGGGCAATGAGCAGTTCTTC. This translates into CASSISGSRGNEQFF.

The chain uses TRBV5-6 and TRBJ1-1, with 9 bases fitting TRBD1. The CDR3 contains 13 residues. Germline lookup yields CDR1 SGHDT and CDR2 YYEEEE. The V and J ends lost 4 bases and 5 bases, in that order; junction bases with no gene match: 3. The CDR3 here is CASSLTGGTEAFF. CDR3 DNA sequence: TGTGCCAGCAGCCTGACAGGGGGAACTGAAGCTTTCTTT.

CDR3 nucleotides: TGTGCCAGCAGGTTCGGGAGGGGCGCGAACACCGGGGAGCTGTTTTTT. This codes for CASRFGRGANTGELFF. The chain joins TRBV28 to TRBJ2-2; 8 bases map to TRBD2. The germline V gene encodes CDR1 MDHEN and CDR2 SYDVKM. The junction had 6 bases not matched to a gene; V was cut back by 6 bases and J by 0 bases. This CDR3 is built from 16 residues.

The V and J genes are TRBV18 and TRBJ1-5, with D possibly matching TRBD1 (6 bases). The germline V gene has CDR1 KGHSH and CDR2 LQKENI. The CDR3 contains 16 residues. V lost 3 bases and J 2 bases, leaving 14 bases between the germline ends. In DNA form, the CDR3 reads TGTGCCAGCTCACCCGACCGACAGGTCGGCAATCAGCCCCAGCATTTT. Its translation is CASSPDRQVGNQPQHF.

CDR3 protein: CASSDQTTEAFF. For the CDR3, the DNA is TGTGCCAGCAGTGACCAAACCACTGAAGCTTTCTTT. This chain links TRBV25-1 with TRBJ1-1; D unresolved. Germline assignment: CDR1 MGHDK and CDR2 SYGVNS. The CDR3 has 12 amino acids. The V end lost 3 bases, the J end lost 4 bases, and 6 bases lay between the germline ends.

The V gene is TRBV10-1, the J gene TRBJ2-5, with 9 positions matching TRBD1. Trimming removed 8 bases from V and 5 bases from J; junction bases left unmatched: 15. Germline CDR1 and CDR2: WNHNN and SYGVQD (reference sequence). The CDR3 totals 16 residues. The CDR3 spells CASSPGQGGTGETQYF. The CDR3 region has the DNA TGCGCCAGCTCACCGGGACAGGGAGGTACGGGGGAGACCCAGTACTTC.

The rearrangement uses TRBV6-5 and TRBJ2-1; 7 bases align to TRBD1. The CDR3 length is 16 residues. V gave up 2 bases and J gave up 3 bases; unmatched junction bases: 7. Looked up from germline, CDR1 is MNHEY and CDR2 is SVGAGI. The DNA of the CDR3 is TGTGCCAGCAGTTACCGCGTCGGGACAGTCTACAATGAGCAGTTCTTC. Translated, it gives CASSYRVGTVYNEQFF.

The chain employs TRBV19 and TRBJ2-5, with unresolved D. The DNA end lines up better with TRBJ2-7; the J call may be wrong. CDR3 length: 13 residues. Germline V gene sequence: CDR1 LNHDA, CDR2 SQIVND (reference sequence). CDR3 bases: TGTGCCAGTACCCGCGGTCATCCCTACGAGCAGTACTTC. It specifies CASTRGHPYEQYF.

The rearrangement joins TRBV6-1 to TRBJ2-7; D perhaps matches TRBD1 (6 bases). Germline CDR1 reads MNHNS; CDR2 reads SASEGT. V lost 5 bases, J lost 4 bases, and 9 bases lay in between. This CDR3 is 12 amino acids long. DNA for the CDR3: TGTGCCAGCAGTCGGGACAAATACGAGCAGTACTTC. As protein: CASSRDKYEQYF.

The gene calls are TRBV7-9 and TRBJ1-1; 8 bases match TRBD1. The CDR3 contains 17 residues. With V trimmed by 0 bases and J by 0 bases, 6 bases remained unmatched. Germline V gene lookup returns CDR1 SEHNR and CDR2 FQNEAQ (reference sequence). CDR3 amino acids: CASSLARDRRLNTEAFF. CDR3 coding DNA: TGTGCCAGCAGCTTAGCGAGGGACAGGCGATTGAACACTGAAGCTTTCTTT.

The chain joins TRBV21-1 to TRBJ1-2. TRBV21-1 is noted as a pseudogene. There are 18 residues in the CDR3. The CDR3 reads CASSKKGGLGGRNYGYTF. CDR3 coding DNA: TGTGCCAGCAGCAAAAAAGGTGGGCTGGGGGGCCGTAACTATGGCTACACCTTC.

This clone showed up just a few times. The chain has TRBV6-4 and TRBJ2-2, with D possibly being TRBD1 (6 bases). Trimming cost V 11 bases and J 0 bases, with 16 bases left between them. Germline V gene data show CDR1 as MRHNA and CDR2 as SNTAGT. There are 15 residues in the CDR3. CDR3 loop: CAGHPGQPNTGELFF. CDR3 nucleotides: TGTGCCGGCCACCCGGGACAACCGAACACCGGGGAGCTGTTTTTT.

V is TRBV27 and J is TRBJ2-2, with D unresolved. Germline CDR1 and CDR2: MNHEY and SMNVEV (reference sequence). Deletions cut 1 base from V and 6 bases from J, with 12 bases between. This CDR3 has 15 amino acids. The CDR3 loop is CASSLWLDGAGELFF. The CDR3 DNA follows: TGTGCCAGCAGTTTATGGCTAGATGGGGCCGGGGAGCTGTTTTTT.

This clone was detected a few times. The rearrangement joins TRBV6-4 to TRBJ2-1; TRBD2 matches 8 bases. The germline CDR1 and CDR2 sequences are MRHNA and SNTAGT. The CDR3 runs 16 residues. V lost 3 bases to trimming and J lost 7 bases; unmatched junction nucleotides: 11. CDR3 coding DNA: TGTGCCAGCAGTGAAGGGGGGGCGGGAGGTGGTAATGAGCAGTTCTTC. This translates into CASSEGGAGGGNEQFF.

The V and J genes are TRBV6-5 and TRBJ2-5; TRBD1 might be the D (5 bases). Germline-derived CDR1 and CDR2 are MNHEY and SVGAGI. V dropped 2 bases and J dropped 5 bases, with 18 bases sitting between them. The CDR3 extends over 16 amino acids. The CDR3 protein is CASSYRRRAGSETQYF. Written as DNA, the CDR3 is TGTGCCAGCAGTTACCGACGCCGGGCAGGGTCGGAGACCCAGTACTTC.

The chain employs TRBV19 and TRBJ2-3; 13 bases match TRBD2. The V and J ends lost 7 bases and 4 bases, in that order; junction bases with no gene match: 8. This CDR3 has 16 amino acids. Germline V lookup: CDR1 LNHDA, CDR2 SQIVND (reference sequence). In nucleotides, the CDR3 is TGTGCCAGTATGACTAGCGGGAGGTTTGGCGCAGATACGCAGTATTTT. Encoded protein: CASMTSGRFGADTQYF.

The chain has TRBV5-1 and TRBJ2-1; D call uncertain. The germline V gene has CDR1 SGHRS and CDR2 YFSETQ. V dropped 1 base and J dropped 4 bases, with 18 bases sitting between them. This CDR3 region has 17 residues. The CDR3 is CASSLSPFSNSYNEQFF. The CDR3, as DNA: TGCGCCAGCAGCTTGAGTCCCTTTAGCAATTCTTACAATGAGCAGTTCTTC.

The gene calls are TRBV19 and TRBJ2-1; D unresolved. V shed 5 bases and J shed 2 bases, with 16 bases lying between them. The germline gives CDR1 LNHDA, CDR2 SQIVND (reference sequence). The length of the CDR3 is 16 residues. The CDR3: CASSLDPRGPYNEQFF. CDR3 bases: TGTGCCAGTAGTCTGGACCCAAGAGGACCCTACAATGAGCAGTTCTTC.

The J gene is TRBJ2-5, the V gene TRBV6-1; the D is unclear. The CDR3 runs to 15 residues. The germline V gene encodes CDR1 MNHNS and CDR2 SASEGT. V gave up 2 bases and J gave up 1 base, with 11 bases separating them. The CDR3 DNA follows: TGTGCCAGCAGTGAAACAGTACGGGTCCAAGAGACCCAGTACTTC. This gives the protein CASSETVRVQETQYF.